The sequence of this T cell receptor (beta chain) was determined in a study of blood T cell repertoires in COVID-19. About the study: The samples span acute and convalescent COVID-19 from the United States, Italy and Spain. PBMCs, B-cell-depleted T cells, or T cells provided the cDNA or gDNA that made up the material.

This CDR3 is 13 amino acids long. The germline V and J ends were trimmed by 1 base and 3 bases, with 6 bases remaining between them. CDR1 is SEHNR, CDR2 FQNEAQ, per germline (reference sequence). How the authors handled the data: By means of reference gene primer amplification, nucleated cell counts were estimated. Only in-frame clones appear in the TCRdb table, and some are missing; sequencing was by immunoSEQ multiplex PCR. The DNA was the basis for D and trimming; V, J and clone size are from that table. The repertoire holds 110,000 or so clones, over 70% seen once, with around 1.5% in the top ten.

The specimen was peripheral blood. V usage is TRBV7-9 and J usage is TRBJ1-2; D not certain. The clonotype comes from a man aged 45-65 years with acute or convalescent COVID-19. CDR3 in amino acids: CASSLEEDYGYTF. The CDR3 bases are TGTGCCAGCAGCTTAGAGGAGGACTATGGCTACACCTTC.